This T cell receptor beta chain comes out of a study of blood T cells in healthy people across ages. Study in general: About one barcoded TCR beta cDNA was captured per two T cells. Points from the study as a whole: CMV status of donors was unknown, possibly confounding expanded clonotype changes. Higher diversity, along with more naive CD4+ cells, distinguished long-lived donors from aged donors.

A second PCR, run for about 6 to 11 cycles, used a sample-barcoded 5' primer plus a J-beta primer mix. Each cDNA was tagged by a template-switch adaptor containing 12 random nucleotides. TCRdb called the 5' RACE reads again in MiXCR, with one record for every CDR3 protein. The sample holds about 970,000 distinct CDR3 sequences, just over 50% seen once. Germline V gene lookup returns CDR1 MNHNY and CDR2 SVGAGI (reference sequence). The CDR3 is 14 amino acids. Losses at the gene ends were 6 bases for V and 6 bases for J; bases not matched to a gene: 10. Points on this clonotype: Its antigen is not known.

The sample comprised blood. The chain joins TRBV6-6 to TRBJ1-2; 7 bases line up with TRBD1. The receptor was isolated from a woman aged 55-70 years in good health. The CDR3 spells CASSRGTAIDGYTF. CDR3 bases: TGTGCCAGCAGCCGAGGGACAGCTATAGATGGCTACACCTTC.